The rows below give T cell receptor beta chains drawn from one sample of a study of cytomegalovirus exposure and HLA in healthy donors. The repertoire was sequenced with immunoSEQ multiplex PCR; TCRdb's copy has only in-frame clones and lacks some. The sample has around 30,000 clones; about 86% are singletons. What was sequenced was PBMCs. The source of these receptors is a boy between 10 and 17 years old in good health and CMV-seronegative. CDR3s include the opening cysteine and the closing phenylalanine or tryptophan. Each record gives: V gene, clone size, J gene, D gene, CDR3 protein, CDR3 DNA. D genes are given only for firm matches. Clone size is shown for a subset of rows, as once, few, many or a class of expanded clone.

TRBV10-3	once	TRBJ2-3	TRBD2	CAISESVSGGVSTDTQYF	TGTGCCATCAGTGAGTCGGTTAGCGGGGGTGTAAGCACAGATACGCAGTATTTT
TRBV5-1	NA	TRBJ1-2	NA	CASSLDSASRGYGYTF	TGCGCCAGCAGCTTGGATTCAGCGTCCAGAGGCTATGGCTACACCTTC
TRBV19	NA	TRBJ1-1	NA	CASRGQGYTEAFF	TGTGCCAGTAGGGGCCAGGGTTACACTGAAGCTTTCTTT
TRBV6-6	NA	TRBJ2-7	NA	CASSFQGRREQYF	TGTGCCAGCAGTTTCCAGGGGCGTCGCGAGCAGTACTTC
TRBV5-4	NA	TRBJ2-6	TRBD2	CASSPWEGTMAGANVLTF	TGTGCCAGCAGCCCCTGGGAGGGGACTATGGCTGGGGCCAACGTCCTGACTTTC
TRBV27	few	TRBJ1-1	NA	CASSQTGNTEAFF	TGTGCCAGCAGTCAGACAGGGAACACTGAAGCTTTCTTT
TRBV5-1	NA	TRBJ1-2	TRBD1	CASSFTGGGYTF	TGCGCCAGCAGCTTTACAGGGGGCGGCTACACCTTC
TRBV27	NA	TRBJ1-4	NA	CASSSDRATNEKLFF	TGTGCCAGCAGTTCAGACAGAGCAACTAATGAAAAACTGTTTTTT
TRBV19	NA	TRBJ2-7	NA	CASSTSSGVEQYF	TGTGCCAGTAGTACCTCCTCAGGGGTCGAGCAGTACTTC
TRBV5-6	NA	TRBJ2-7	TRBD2	CASSRGLSYEQYF	TGTGCCAGCAGCAGGGGACTATCCTACGAGCAGTACTTC
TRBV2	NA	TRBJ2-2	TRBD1	CASSAKTGANTGELFF	TGTGCCAGCAGTGCTAAGACAGGGGCGAACACCGGGGAGCTGTTTTTT
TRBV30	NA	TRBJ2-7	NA	CAWKLEDRAYEQYF	TGTGCCTGGAAATTGGAGGATAGGGCCTACGAGCAGTACTTC
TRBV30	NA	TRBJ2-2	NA	CAWSTSSGELFF	TGTGCCTGGTCCACTAGTTCCGGGGAGCTGTTTTTT
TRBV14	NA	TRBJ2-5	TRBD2	CASSLGLAGGQETQYF	TGTGCCAGCAGCCTCGGACTAGCGGGGGGACAAGAGACCCAGTACTTC
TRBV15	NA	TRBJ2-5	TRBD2	CDARRSGGFYQETQYF	TGTGACGCCAGGCGTAGCGGGGGGTTTTACCAAGAGACCCAGTACTTC
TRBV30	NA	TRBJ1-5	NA	CAWNAGSNQPQHF	TGTGCCTGGAATGCCGGTAGCAATCAGCCCCAGCATTTT
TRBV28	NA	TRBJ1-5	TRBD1	CASSYGTGATQPQHF	TGTGCCAGCAGTTACGGGACAGGGGCGACTCAGCCCCAGCATTTT
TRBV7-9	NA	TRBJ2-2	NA	CASSPGTLNTGELFF	TGTGCCAGCAGCCCCGGGACACTTAACACCGGGGAGCTGTTTTTT
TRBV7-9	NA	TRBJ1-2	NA	CASSLGGPSVDGYTF	TGTGCCAGCAGCTTAGGAGGCCCCTCGGTAGATGGCTACACCTTC
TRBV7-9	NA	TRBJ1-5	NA	CASSLNYGNQPQHF	TGTGCCAGCAGCTTAAATTATGGCAATCAGCCCCAGCATTTT